These T cell receptor beta chains were read from a single sample in a study of kidney transplant recipient with SARS-CoV-2 infection. From the reads, TCRdb called clonotypes with MiXCR, one entry per CDR3 protein. Of fewer than 250,000 distinct CDR3 sequences listed, roughly 26% are singletons. The sample in question was a blood sample, obtained at baseline and between days 110 and 120 from a kidney transplant recipient. The receptor source for this set is a young adult male patient who had COVID-19 and was a kidney transplant recipient. The graft donor may have given rise to some T cells. The CDR3 runs from the conserved cysteine through the conserved F or W. D genes are given only for firm matches. Clone sizes are given selectively: once, few, many, or a class where the clone is expanded.

>TRBJ2-2|TRBV6-5|many|-
CASSQLKRVPQGRELFF
TGTGCCAGCAGTCAATTAAAACGGGTCCCGCAGGGGAGGGAGCTGTTTTTT
>TRBJ2-5|TRBV20-1|few|-
CSARPPGFLGHIGETQYF
TGCAGTGCTAGACCCCCGGGGTTCCTAGGCCACATTGGAGAGACCCAGTACTTC
>TRBJ2-5|TRBV24-1|-|-
CATSDPWDTFQGTQYF
TGTGCCACCAGTGATCCCTGGGACACCTTCCAAGGGACCCAGTACTTC
>TRBJ2-3|TRBV4-1|few|-
CASSPRAADTQYF
TGCGCCAGCAGCCCGAGAGCGGCAGATACGCAGTATTTT
>TRBJ2-3|TRBV6-5|many|-
CASSPRGPSTDTQYF
TGTGCCAGCAGTCCCCGAGGCCCAAGCACAGATACGCAGTATTTT
>TRBJ2-5|TRBV3-1|-|-
CASSHVRQETQYF
TGTGCCAGCAGCCACGTCAGGCAAGAGACCCAGTACTTC
>TRBJ1-1|TRBV6-2/TRBV6-3|many|TRBD1
CASSPVGQGKDDTEAFF
TGTGCCAGCAGTCCAGTGGGACAGGGTAAAGACGACACTGAAGCTTTCTTT
>TRBJ2-7|TRBV3-2|many|-
CASSLVQPTYEQYF
TGTGCCAGCAGCCTGGTACAACCTACCTACGAGCAGTACTTC
>TRBJ2-5|TRBV5-4|many|-
CASSETTLETQYF
TGTGCCAGCAGCGAGACTACTCTTGAGACCCAGTACTTC
>TRBJ1-2|TRBV6-1|few|-
CASSACRGGRKTCGYTF
TGTGCCAGCAGTGCGTGTCGAGGTGGGAGAAAGACCTGTGGCTACACCTTC
>TRBJ2-1|TRBV5-1|few|TRBD1
CASSRTGGDEQFF
TGCGCCAGCAGCAGGACAGGGGGCGATGAGCAGTTCTTC
>TRBJ2-1|TRBV19|few|-
CASSTKVVAGLNEQFF
TGTGCCAGTAGTACTAAGGTCGTTGCAGGGTTGAATGAGCAGTTCTTC
>TRBJ2-2|TRBV20-1|-|-
CSASYRAPGTGELFF
TGCAGTGCGAGTTACAGGGCCCCGGGCACCGGGGAGCTGTTTTTT
>TRBJ2-7|TRBV28|many|-
CASSFATYEQYF
TGTGCCAGCAGTTTCGCTACCTACGAGCAGTACTTC
>TRBJ1-6|TRBV5-1|many|-
CASSLGLPGNSPLHF
TGCGCCAGCAGCTTGGGCCTCCCGGGGAATTCACCCCTCCACTTT
>TRBJ2-7|TRBV5-6|many|-
CASSQAGSSYEQYF
TGTGCCAGCAGCCAAGCAGGGAGCTCCTACGAGCAGTACTTC